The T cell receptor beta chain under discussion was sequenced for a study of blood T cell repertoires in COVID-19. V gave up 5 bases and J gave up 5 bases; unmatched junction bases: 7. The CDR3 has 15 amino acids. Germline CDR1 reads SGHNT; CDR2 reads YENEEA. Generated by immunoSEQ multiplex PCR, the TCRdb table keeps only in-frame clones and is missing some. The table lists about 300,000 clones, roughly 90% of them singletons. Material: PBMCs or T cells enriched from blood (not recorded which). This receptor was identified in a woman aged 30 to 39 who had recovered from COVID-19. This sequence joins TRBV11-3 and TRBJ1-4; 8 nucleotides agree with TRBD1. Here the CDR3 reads CASSLSGGENEKLFF. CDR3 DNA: TGTGCCAGCAGCCTCTCAGGGGGCGAAAATGAAAAACTGTTTTTT.